One sample yielded the 6 T cell receptor beta chains listed below, sequenced in a study of CD8+CD57+ T cells in acquired aplastic anemia. Sequencing was done on patients that had shown CD8+CD57+ cell expansion by flow cytometry. Template material for TCR beta VDJ and CDR3 profiling consisted of genomic DNA. MiXCR, applied by TCRdb to the reads, yields one record per CDR3 protein. The profile covers 100,000 to 150,000 distinct CDR3 sequences, with about 43% appearing a single time and about 2.7% taken by the ten largest. Input material: sorted CD4+, CD8+, or CD8+CD57+ T cells (not recorded which) from PBMCs. The receptors were gathered from a human donor with aplastic anemia.

The chain is built from TRBV20-1 and TRBJ2-2, with 10 bases matching TRBD2. The V segment lost 3 bases and the J segment 5 bases; nucleotides outside the gene matches: 9. Germline CDR1 and CDR2: DFQATT and SNEGSKA (reference sequence). The CDR3 loop spans 16 amino acids. The CDR3 spells CSASGDSGRLTGELFF. Written as DNA, the CDR3 is TGCAGTGCTAGCGGTGATAGCGGGAGGTTGACCGGGGAGCTGTTTTTT.

As regards this clonotype: A read error may explain this, as a much larger clone is one base away. It is likely a read error, because the conserved phenylalanine at the end of the CDR3 is missing. The chain joins TRBV12-3 or TRBV12-4 to TRBJ1-1; D unresolved. The V gene lost 8 bases and the J gene lost 5 bases, with 9 bases spanning the gap. The CDR3 is made up of 11 amino acids. The DNA for the CDR3 is TGTGCCAGCCCCCTAGGTACTGAAGCTTTCTCT. Translating gives CASPLGTEAFS.

This clonotype occurred many times. The chain employs TRBV9 and TRBJ2-7; D unclear. The germline V gene encodes CDR1 SGDLS and CDR2 YYNGEE. Trimming removed 6 bases from V and 6 bases from J, with 16 bases in between. This CDR3 region has 13 residues. The CDR3 loop is CASTPSPYGEQYF. The CDR3 DNA sequence: TGTGCCAGCACCCCCTCCCCCTACGGCGAGCAGTACTTC. Full variable domain (missing parts from reference TRBV9 and TRBJ2-7): DSGVTQTPKHLITATGQRVTLRCSPRSGDLSVYWYQQSLDQGLQFLIQYYNGEERAKGNILERFSAQQFPDLHSELNLSSLELGDSALYFCASTPSPYGEQYFGPGTRLTVT.

This chain joins TRBV19 and TRBJ2-7; 7 bases align to TRBD1. This CDR3 is 14 amino acids long. The germline gives CDR1 LNHDA, CDR2 SQIVND (reference sequence). V lost 6 bases, J lost 5 bases, and 10 bases stayed unmatched. CDR3 sequence reads: CASRIMTGIDEQYF. The CDR3 DNA reads TGTGCCAGTAGGATCATGACAGGGATCGACGAGCAGTACTTC.

This clonotype was seen once. J is TRBJ1-3 and V is TRBV5-1; D not resolved. This CDR3 contains 16 residues. The V end was cut by 4 bases, the J end by 0 bases, with 14 bases between. In germline, CDR1 is SGHRS, CDR2 YFSETQ. CDR3 amino acids: CASSLSPGLSGNTIYF. CDR3 coding DNA: TGCGCCAGCAGCCTTTCTCCGGGTCTCTCTGGAAACACCATATATTTT.

In its sample, this clonotype was seen many times. The chain links TRBV19 to TRBJ1-5; D ambiguous. The germline V gene encodes CDR1 LNHDA and CDR2 SQIVND (reference sequence). Trimming left V 2 bases short and J 1 base short, with 6 bases between. This CDR3 is 14 amino acids long. CDR3 sequence (DNA): TGTGCCAGTAGTATACCGGGCAGCAATCAGCCCCAGCATTTT. Its protein product is CASSIPGSNQPQHF.